Included here is one T cell receptor (beta chain) sequence, with context. The antigen is undetermined. Together with a sample-barcoded 5' primer, a J-beta primer mix was included in a second PCR lasting roughly 6 to 12 cycles. TCRdb recomputed calls from the 5' RACE reads with MiXCR, one row per CDR3 protein. Among hundreds of thousands of distinct CDR3 sequences, under 50% were seen once, and the ten largest hold around 15%. This entry is derived from a study of blood T cells in healthy people across ages. General study results and limits: Higher naive T cell percentage went strongly together with higher TCR beta diversity. Older age went with lower TCR beta diversity per million T cells, in a roughly linear way.

The V end lost 3 bases, the J end lost 2 bases, and 14 bases lay between the germline ends. Germline assignment: CDR1 MNHEY and CDR2 SMNVEV (reference sequence). CDR3 length: 16 amino acids. This sequence joins TRBV27 and TRBJ2-1, with a weak D call TRBD1 (6 bases). The receptor comes from a man aged 30 to 45 in good health. What was sequenced was blood. CDR3 residues: CASSLDRLTAYNEQFF. The DNA of the CDR3 is TGTGCCAGCAGTTTGGACAGATTAACCGCCTACAATGAGCAGTTCTTC.